This T cell receptor beta chain was profiled in a study of vaccination effects on CD4 cells after COVID-19 (dated by TCRdb to between 2021 and 2023). Describing the broader study: In the ViraFEST assay, PBMC were stimulated with viral peptide pools, and TCR sequencing was then used to find antigen-specific CD4+ T cell clonotypes based on their expansion. Each well held fewer than 2.5 million PBMC cultured in IMDM containing approximately 5% human AB serum, around 10 IU/ml IL-2 and gentamicin, along with roughly 10 ug/ml peptides. The study compared SARS-CoV-2 spike-specific CD4+ TCR repertoires before and after mRNA vaccination in COVID-19 convalescent patients and infection-naive vaccine recipients. In a couple of convalescent patients, pre-vaccine samples were collected 16 days and one week ahead of the first dose, 142 and 148 days after COVID-19 diagnosis. Participants received two doses of either the BNT162b2 or the mRNA-1273 mRNA SARS-CoV-2 vaccine. The full study included some 10 COVID-19 convalescent patients and a few SARS-CoV-2-naive healthy vaccine recipients. Cultures from other donors in the study were sequenced using the Oncomine TCR Beta short-read assay on an Illumina iSeq 100.

The protocol used for the library was the immunoSEQ multiplex PCR assay. DNA from the cultured, isolated CD4+ T cells was subjected to TCR beta CDR3 sequencing. The original methods were these. Non-productive TCR sequences were removed and reads were trimmed to the CDR3 region, keeping CDR3s of at least 7 amino acids. The MANAFEST web app was used to pick out antigen-specific clonotypes by comparing their expansion in peptide wells with that in reference cultures. Positive clones required FDR<0.05 expansion versus reference and all other wells, odds ratio above 5, and frequency above 0.1% in two replicate wells. Clonotypes significantly expanded in SARS-CoV-2 spike wells and in at least one common cold coronavirus spike condition were defined as cross-reactive. Levenshtein distance calculated with the stringdist R package was used to assess CDR3 similarity, and unrooted trees were constructed with ape in R 3.6.1. The source is immuneACCESS, and TCRdb retained only in-frame sequences with V and J called. Part of the clones is not carried over; for the studies checked, unresolved V genes explain less than half of this, and the remainder is unexplained. That table gives V, J and clone size, and the DNA gave D and trimming. This sample gives approximately 50,000 clones in total; 76% of them show up just once. The ten biggest clones cover 12% of the sample.

About this clone: This receptor's antigen is unknown. Base quality data are lacking; no much larger clone is found one base away.

Broad study findings and their caveats: The study was limited by a small number of convalescent patients, and early post-infection timepoints were lacking. Marked clonal contraction was observed in both infection-induced and vaccine-induced clones at late post-vaccination timepoints, consistent with waning T cell responses. In convalescent patients, the post-vaccine spike-reactive repertoire was composed mainly of new vaccine-induced clones that were largely distinct from infection-induced clones.

After around eleven days of culture, CD4+ T cells were isolated with the EasySep CD4+ T cell isolation kit. PCR-confirmed SARS-CoV-2 infection had occurred in convalescent patients between March and December 2020, before the Alpha, Beta and Delta variants emerged in the United States. Half of the culture medium was replaced with fresh IL-2-containing medium on days 3 and 7. Unless noted otherwise, every peptide stimulation condition was cultured in triplicate wells. PBMC were separated from whole blood using Ficoll-Paque Plus gradient centrifugation and were then either cryopreserved at -140C or used fresh. The QIAamp micro DNA kit was used to extract genomic DNA from the cultured CD4+ T cells. CDR1 GTSNPN and CDR2 SVGIG are derived from the germline V gene (reference sequence). The CDR3, cysteine through phenylalanine, is 15 amino acids long. Only the CDR3 portion is preserved as DNA: 45 bases, with reading frame beginning at the first base. Compared with germline, V lacks 2 bases and J lacks 4 bases; bases without a gene match: 7.

The V gene is TRBV30 and the J gene is TRBJ2-7; TRBD2 lines up with 11 middle nucleotides. The receptor's source is a human donor who had a prior SARS-CoV-2 infection. The sequencing used CD4+ T cells from PBMCs cultured without peptide, collected before COVID-19 vaccination. The DNA sequence is TGTGCCTGGAGTCCGACTAGCGGGATTAATTACGAGCAGTACTTC. This sequence encodes CAWSPTSGINYEQYF.